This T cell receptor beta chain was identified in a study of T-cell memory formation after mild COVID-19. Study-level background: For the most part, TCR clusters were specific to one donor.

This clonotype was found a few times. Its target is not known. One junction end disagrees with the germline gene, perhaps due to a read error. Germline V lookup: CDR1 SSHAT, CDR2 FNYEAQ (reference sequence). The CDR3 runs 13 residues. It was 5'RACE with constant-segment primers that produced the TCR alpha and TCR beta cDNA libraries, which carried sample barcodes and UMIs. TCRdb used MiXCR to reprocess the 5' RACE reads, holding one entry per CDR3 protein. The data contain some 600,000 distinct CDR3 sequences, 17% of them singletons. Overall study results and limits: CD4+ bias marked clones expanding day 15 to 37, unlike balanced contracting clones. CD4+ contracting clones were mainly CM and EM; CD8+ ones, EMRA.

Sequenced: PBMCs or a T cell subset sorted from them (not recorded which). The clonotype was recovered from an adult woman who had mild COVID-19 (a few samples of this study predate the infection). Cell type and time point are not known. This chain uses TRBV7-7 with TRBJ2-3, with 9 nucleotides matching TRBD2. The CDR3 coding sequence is TGTGCTAGCAGCCCCGAGACTAGCGGTTCGCAGTATTTT. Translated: CASSPETSGSQYF. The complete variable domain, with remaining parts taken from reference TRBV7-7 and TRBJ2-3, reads GAGVSQSPRYKVTKRGQDVTLRCDPISSHATLYWYQQALGQGPEFLTYFNYEAQPDKSGLPSDRFSAERPEGSISTLTIQRTEQRDSAMYRCASSPETSGSQYFGPGTRLTVL.